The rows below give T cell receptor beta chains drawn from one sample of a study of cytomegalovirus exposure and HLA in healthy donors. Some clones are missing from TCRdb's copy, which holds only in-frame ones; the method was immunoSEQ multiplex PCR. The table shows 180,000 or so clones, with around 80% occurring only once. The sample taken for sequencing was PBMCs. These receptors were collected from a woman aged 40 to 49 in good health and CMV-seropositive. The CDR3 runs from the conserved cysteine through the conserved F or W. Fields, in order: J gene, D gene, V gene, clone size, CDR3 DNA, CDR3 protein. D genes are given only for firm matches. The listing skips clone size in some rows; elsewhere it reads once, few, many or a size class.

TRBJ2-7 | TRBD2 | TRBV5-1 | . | TGCGCCAGCAGCTTGGAATCCAGCGGGAGTTACGAGCAGTACTTC | CASSLESSGSYEQYF
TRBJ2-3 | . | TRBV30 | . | TGTGCCTGGAGGGGCAGGGCGACAGATACGCAGTATTTT | CAWRGRATDTQYF
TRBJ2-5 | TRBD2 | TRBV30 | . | TGTGCCTGGGATAGAGGTAGCGGGGAGACCCAGTACTTC | CAWDRGSGETQYF
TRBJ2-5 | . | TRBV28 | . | TGTGCCAGCAGTTTAGGTGGGCAGGGCAGAAAGACCCAGTACTTC | CASSLGGQGRKTQYF
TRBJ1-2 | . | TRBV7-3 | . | TGTGCCAGCAGCCCTGGACAGAGAGCTAACTATGGCTACACCTTC | CASSPGQRANYGYTF
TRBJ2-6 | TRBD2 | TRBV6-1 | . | TGTGCCAGCAGTGGAAAGCTAGCGGGAGTCTCTGGGGCCAACGTCCTGACTTTC | CASSGKLAGVSGANVLTF
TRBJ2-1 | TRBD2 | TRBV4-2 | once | TGTGCCAGCAGCCAGCTGAGCGGGAGATCGTACAATGAGCAGTTCTTC | CASSQLSGRSYNEQFF
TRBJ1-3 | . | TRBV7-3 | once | TGTGCCAGCAGCGGTGGGGCCTCTGGAAACACCATATATTTT | CASSGGASGNTIYF
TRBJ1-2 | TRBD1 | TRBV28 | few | TGTGCCAGCAGCCAACAGGGGATCTATGGCTACACCTTC | CASSQQGIYGYTF
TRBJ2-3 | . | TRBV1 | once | TGCACCAGCAGCCCGCTGAGGGGGGGAGGGCCCTCTGCAGATACGCAGTATTTT | CTSSPLRGGGPSADTQYF
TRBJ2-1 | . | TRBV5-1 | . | TGCGCCAGCCCGTTAACCCCGGGTGGTGAGCAGTTCTTC | CASPLTPGGEQFF
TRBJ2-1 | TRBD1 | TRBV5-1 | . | TGCGCCAGCAGCTTGGGACAGGGGGCGTTTAATGAGCAGTTCTTC | CASSLGQGAFNEQFF
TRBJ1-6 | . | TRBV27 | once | TGTGCCAGCAGTTCAACCCCGACGGGAACGAATTCACCCCTCCACTTT | CASSSTPTGTNSPLHF
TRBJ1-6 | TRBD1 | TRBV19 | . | TGTGCCAGTAGTGGGACAGGGGGTCCACCCCTCCACTTT | CASSGTGGPPLHF
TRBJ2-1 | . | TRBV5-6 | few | TGTGCCAGCAGCTTTGAGGACTCCTACAATGAGCAGTTCTTC | CASSFEDSYNEQFF
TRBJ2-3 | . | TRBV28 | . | TGTGCCAGCAGCTCCCTTCAGTATACGCAGTATTTT | CASSSLQYTQYF
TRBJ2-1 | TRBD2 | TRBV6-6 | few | TGTGCCAGCATAACTAGCGGGGACTCCTACAATGAGCAGTTCTTC | CASITSGDSYNEQFF
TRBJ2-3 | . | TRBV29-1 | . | TGCAGCGTTTTGACAGGATGGACAGATACGCAGTATTTT | CSVLTGWTDTQYF
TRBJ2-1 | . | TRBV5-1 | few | TGCGCCAGCAGCTTGGCGTTCGACAGCAATGAGCAGTTCTTC | CASSLAFDSNEQFF
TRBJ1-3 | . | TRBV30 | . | TGTGCCTGGAGTTTGGGGCAGGGGAAACTGAACACCATATATTTT | CAWSLGQGKLNTIYF
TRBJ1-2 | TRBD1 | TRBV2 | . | TGTGCCAGCAAGACAACAGGGGCCAACTATGGCTACACCTTC | CASKTTGANYGYTF
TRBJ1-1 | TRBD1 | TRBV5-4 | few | TGTGCCAGCAGCTCTGACAGGGGGGTGAACACTGAAGCTTTCTTT | CASSSDRGVNTEAFF
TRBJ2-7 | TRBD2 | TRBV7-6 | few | TGTGCCAGCAGCTTCGCCGGGGGGGCTGAAGAGCAGTACTTC | CASSFAGGAEEQYF
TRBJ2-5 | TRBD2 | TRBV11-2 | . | TGTGCCAGCAGCTTAGATGTGGGACTAGCGGGAATAGAGACCCAGTACTTC | CASSLDVGLAGIETQYF
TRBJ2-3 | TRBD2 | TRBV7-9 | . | TGTGCCAGCAGCTTAGGACTAGCGGGAAGTGGTGGGGATACGCAGTATTTT | CASSLGLAGSGGDTQYF
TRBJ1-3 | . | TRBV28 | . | TGTGCCAGCAGCCGAATGGACAGTGGGTGGAACACCATATATTTT | CASSRMDSGWNTIYF
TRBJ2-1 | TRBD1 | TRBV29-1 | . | TGCAGCGTTCTAAGGGGGCCTGAGCAGTTCTTC | CSVLRGPEQFF
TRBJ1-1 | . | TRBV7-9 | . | TGTGCCAGCAGCTCCGACAGGTCACGGAACACTGAAGCTTTCTTT | CASSSDRSRNTEAFF
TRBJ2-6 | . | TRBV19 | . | TGTGCCAGCCAGACAGGCCGTGTAGTGGCGTCTGGGGCCAACGTCCTGACTTTC | CASQTGRVVASGANVLTF
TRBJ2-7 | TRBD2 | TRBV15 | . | TGTGCCACCAGCAGAGACCGGACTAGTTTCTACGAGCAGTACTTC | CATSRDRTSFYEQYF
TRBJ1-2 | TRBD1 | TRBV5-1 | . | TGCGCCAGCAGCGATCGACAGGGAGCTAACTATGGCTACACCTTC | CASSDRQGANYGYTF
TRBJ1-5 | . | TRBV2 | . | TGTGCCAGCATGGGAGGGCTAGGTCAGCCCCAGCATTTT | CASMGGLGQPQHF
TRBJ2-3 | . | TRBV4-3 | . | TGCGCCAGCAGCCAAGATTACGGTAGCACAGATACGCAGTATTTT | CASSQDYGSTDTQYF
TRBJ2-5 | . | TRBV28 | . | TGTGCCAGCAGTTTTAGGGGTCAGCTGAAGACCCAGTACTTC | CASSFRGQLKTQYF
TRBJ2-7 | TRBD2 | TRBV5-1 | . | TGCGCCAGCAGCTTGGGAGCGGGAGGGTACGAGCAGTACTTC | CASSLGAGGYEQYF
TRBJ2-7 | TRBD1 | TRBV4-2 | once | TGTGCCAGCAGCCAAGATTACCGGGACAGCTACGAGCAGTACTTC | CASSQDYRDSYEQYF
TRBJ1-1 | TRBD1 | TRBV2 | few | TGTGCCAGTCAAACAGGGGGCAAGAACACTGAAGCTTTCTTT | CASQTGGKNTEAFF
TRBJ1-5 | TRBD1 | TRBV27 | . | TGTGCCAGCAGTCGTTGGACAGGAGGCAATCAGCCCCAGCATTTT | CASSRWTGGNQPQHF
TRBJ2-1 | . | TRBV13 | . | TGTGCCAGCAGCTTTCCTACTAGCCGCCACAATGAGCAGTTCTTC | CASSFPTSRHNEQFF
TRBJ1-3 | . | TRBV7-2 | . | TGTGCCAGCAGCTTAGCAGGGGCCTCTGGAAACACCATATATTTT | CASSLAGASGNTIYF
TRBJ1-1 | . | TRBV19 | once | TGTGCCAGTAGTATGACGGGCACTGAAGCTTTCTTT | CASSMTGTEAFF
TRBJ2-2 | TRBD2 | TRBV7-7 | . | TGTGCTAGCAGCTCCCTAGCGGGAGGTCTCACCGGGGAGCTGTTTTTT | CASSSLAGGLTGELFF
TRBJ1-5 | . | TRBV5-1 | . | TGCGCCAGCAGCTTGTGGGGAGATAGCAATCAGCCCCAGCATTTT | CASSLWGDSNQPQHF
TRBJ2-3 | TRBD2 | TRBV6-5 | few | TGTGCCAGCAGTTACGGGAGGGCCACAGATACGCAGTATTTT | CASSYGRATDTQYF
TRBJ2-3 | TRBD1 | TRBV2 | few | TGTGCCAGCAGCCTGACAGGGGGGCCAGATACGCAGTATTTT | CASSLTGGPDTQYF
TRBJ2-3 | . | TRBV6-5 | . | TGTGCCAGCAGTCTCACCCTATCAGATACGCAGTATTTT | CASSLTLSDTQYF
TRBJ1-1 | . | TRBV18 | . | TGTGCCAGCTCACCGGAGGGGATTGAGGACACTGAAGCTTTCTTT | CASSPEGIEDTEAFF
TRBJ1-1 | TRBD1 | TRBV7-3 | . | TGTGCCAGCAGTTCAGGGGGCGGGGAAGAGACTGAAGCTTTCTTT | CASSSGGGEETEAFF
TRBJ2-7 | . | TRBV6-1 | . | TGTGCCAGCACCCGACAGGTCTACGAGCAGTACTTC | CASTRQVYEQYF
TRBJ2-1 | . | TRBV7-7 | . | TGTGCTAGCAGCTTAACACAGAGCTCCTACAATGAGCAGTTCTTC | CASSLTQSSYNEQFF
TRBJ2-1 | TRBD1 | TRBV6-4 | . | TGTGCCAGCACTGTCAAACATCCCAGGGGGCTTAATGAGCAGTTCTTC | CASTVKHPRGLNEQFF
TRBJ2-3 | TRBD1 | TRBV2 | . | TGTGCCAGCAGTGAACAAAGGGGGCGGACAGATACGCAGTATTTT | CASSEQRGRTDTQYF
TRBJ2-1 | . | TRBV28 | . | TGTGCCAGCAGAACCGCCGGGAGCTCCTACAATGAGCAGTTCTTC | CASRTAGSSYNEQFF